Following are 21 T cell receptor beta chains from one sample sequenced in a study of T cell responses to AZD1222 COVID-19 vaccine. Profiling relied on immunoSEQ multiplex PCR, and the TCRdb table lists in-frame clones only, not all of them. The data hold 130,000 or so clones, with approximately 93% observed a single time. The sample here was peripheral blood, taken on day 0 of AZD1222 vaccination. Receptors were obtained from an adult in good health.

The V and J genes are TRBV3-1 (or the pseudogene TRBV3-2) and TRBJ2-5, with a weak D call TRBD2 (6 bases). Trimming cost V 5 bases and J 2 bases, with 12 bases left between them. The germline CDR1 and CDR2 sequences are LGHDT and YNNKEL (reference sequence). CDR3 length: 14 residues. The chain's CDR3 is CASSSRGTQETQYF. DNA of the CDR3: TGTGCCAGCAGCTCCCGCGGGACGCAAGAGACCCAGTACTTC.

This chain connects TRBV6-4 to TRBJ2-1; TRBD2 matches 7 bases. The CDR3 covers 15 residues. Germline CDR1 reads MRHNA; CDR2 reads SNTAGT. J lost 8 bases, V lost 0 bases, and 7 bases had no gene match. The chain's CDR3 is CASSDSKTSFDEQFF. CDR3 bases: TGTGCCAGCAGTGACTCGAAGACTAGCTTCGATGAGCAGTTCTTC.

V gene TRBV19 combines with J gene TRBJ2-5, with unresolved D. CDR1 is LNHDA, CDR2 SQIVND, per germline (reference sequence). V shed 3 bases and J shed 3 bases, with 17 bases lying between them. This CDR3 comprises 16 residues. CDR3 residues: CASSIVVVRREETQYF. The CDR3 nucleotides read TGTGCCAGTAGTATCGTAGTGGTCCGAAGGGAAGAGACCCAGTACTTC.

J is TRBJ1-2 and V is TRBV6-5, with TRBD1 as a possible D gene (6 bases). The V end lost 3 bases, the J end lost 4 bases, and 12 bases lay between the germline ends. Germline loops: CDR1 MNHEY, CDR2 SVGAGI. The CDR3 sequence is 14 residues long. The CDR3 nucleotides read TGTGCCAGCAGTTATCAGGGGCTAGGCTATGGCTACACCTTC. This codes for CASSYQGLGYGYTF.

J is TRBJ2-1 and V is TRBV28; tentative D call: TRBD1 (5 bases). The V end lost 5 bases, the J end lost 0 bases, and 11 bases lay between the germline ends. Germline CDR1 and CDR2: MDHEN and SYDVKM. The length of the CDR3 is 15 residues. CDR3: CASSRGGSSYNEQFF. CDR3 nucleotide sequence: TGTGCCAGCAGTAGGGGCGGAAGCTCCTACAATGAGCAGTTCTTC.

The chain uses TRBV19 and TRBJ1-2; 9 bases are shared with TRBD1. CDR1 is LNHDA and CDR2 is SQIVND in the germline V gene (reference sequence). This CDR3 contains 16 residues. V shed 2 bases and J 8 bases; nucleotides not matched to a gene: 12. CDR3 sequence reads: CASSITGGVISRGYTF. In DNA, the CDR3 is TGTGCCAGTAGTATAACAGGGGGCGTAATATCGAGAGGCTACACCTTC.

The CDR3 coding sequence is TGTGCCAGCAGCCAAGATTACTCAAACACAGATACGCAGTATTTT. This translates into CASSQDYSNTDTQYF. V gene TRBV14 combines with J gene TRBJ2-3, with D hard to call. Germline V lookup: CDR1 SGHDN, CDR2 FVKESK. Trimming left V 0 bases short and J 2 bases short, with 9 bases between. The CDR3 runs to 15 residues.

This clone was seen a single time. V usage is TRBV10-3 and J usage is TRBJ1-2; a weak D match, TRBD1 (5 bases). CDR1 is ENHRY, CDR2 SYGVKD, per germline. The CDR3 runs to 15 residues. V was trimmed by 3 bases and J by 4 bases, leaving 15 bases between them. CDR3 in DNA: TGTGCCATCAGTGATAAAAACAGGAGCGGCTATGGCTACACCTTC. This encodes CAISDKNRSGYGYTF.

The V call is TRBV7-2, the J call TRBJ2-7, with 7 bases that match TRBD2. The CDR3 totals 13 residues. Unmatched junction bases numbered 4, after V lost 6 bases and J lost 2 bases. Germline loops: CDR1 SGHTA, CDR2 FQGNSA. CDR3 sequence reads: CASRAGTTYEQYF. The CDR3 nucleotides are TGTGCCAGCAGAGCTGGGACTACCTACGAGCAGTACTTC.

The table lists this clone with a few counts. Given the absence of the conserved phenylalanine or tryptophan at the CDR3 end, a read error is likely. No DNA is shown, since the ends of the CDR3 on it are uncertain; the CDR3 is the one TCRdb lists. This sequence joins TRBV9 and TRBJ2-7. The germline V gene has CDR1 SGDLS and CDR2 YYNGEE. Counting both end residues, the CDR3 totals 8 amino acids. CDR3 sequence reads: CASRRSAL.

The chain links TRBV21-1 to TRBJ1-2. TRBV21-1 is a documented pseudogene. CDR3 length: 15 residues. The CDR3 nucleotides are TGTGCCAGCAGCAAAGAAGCAGGGGGGGACTATGGCTACACCTTC. Protein sequence: CASSKEAGGDYGYTF.

The CDR3 sequence: CATSPRDRVDGNQPQHF. The CDR3 region has the DNA TGTGCCACCAGCCCCCGGGACAGGGTAGATGGCAATCAGCCCCAGCATTTT. The V and J genes are TRBV15 and TRBJ1-5, with 9 bases fitting TRBD1. The V gene's germline CDR1 is LNHNV and CDR2 YYDKDF (reference sequence). The CDR3 has 17 amino acids. Trimming cost V 5 bases and J 2 bases; bases outside gene matches: 10.

The chain employs TRBV3-1 (or the pseudogene TRBV3-2) and TRBJ2-1; 9 positions agree with TRBD2. Germline values: CDR1 LGHDT, CDR2 YNNKEL (reference sequence). The V and J ends lost 5 bases and 0 bases, in that order; junction bases with no gene match: 2. The CDR3 sequence is 15 residues long. As DNA, the CDR3 is TGTGCCAGCAGCGAGACTAGCGGCTCCTACAATGAGCAGTTCTTC. Its translation: CASSETSGSYNEQFF.

The V gene is TRBV7-2, the J gene TRBJ2-1; D unresolved. The CDR3 runs 14 residues. The germline V gene has CDR1 SGHTA and CDR2 FQGNSA. V was pared by 5 bases and J by 0 bases, with 8 bases between. This chain's CDR3 is CASSPMSSYNEQFF. CDR3 nucleotides: TGTGCCAGCAGCCCCATGTCCTCCTACAATGAGCAGTTCTTC.

The J gene is TRBJ1-5, the V gene TRBV3-1 (or the pseudogene TRBV3-2), with D possibly matching TRBD1 (5 bases). This CDR3 comprises 15 residues. Per the germline V gene, CDR1 is LGHDT and CDR2 is YNNKEL (reference sequence). Trimming removed 3 bases from V and 5 bases from J, with 14 bases in between. The CDR3 DNA follows: TGTGCCAGCAGCCAGGAACCGGGAGGGGATCAGCCCCAGCATTTT. Its protein is CASSQEPGGDQPQHF.

This clone was picked up a small number of times. The chain links TRBV29-1 to TRBJ1-6; tentatively, D is TRBD1 (5 bases). The CDR3 loop spans 13 amino acids. V lost 7 bases to trimming and J lost 10 bases, with 17 bases between them. CDR1 is SQVTM, CDR2 ANQGSEA, per germline. The CDR3 DNA is TGCAGCGGGTCGAGGGGCCTCGGGTCACCCCTCCACTTT. This codes for CSGSRGLGSPLHF.

The chain is built from TRBV10-1 and TRBJ1-1, with TRBD1 as a possible D gene (6 bases). The ends were cut back, 3 bases at V and 3 bases at J, with 14 bases in the middle. CDR1 and CDR2 (germline): WNHNN, SYGVQD (reference sequence). CDR3 length: 15 residues. CDR3 DNA sequence: TGCGCCAGCAGTGAAAAGGGGGAAGGGTACACTGAAGCTTTCTTT. Its translation is CASSEKGEGYTEAFF.

The J gene is TRBJ1-2, the V gene TRBV4-3, with D possibly TRBD1 on 5 matching bases. This CDR3 spans 14 amino acids. CDR1 is LGHNA and CDR2 is YSLEER in the germline V gene. The ends were cut back, 1 base at V and 4 bases at J, with 10 bases in the middle. Written as DNA, the CDR3 is TGCGCCAGCAGCCAAGCGAGAGACAGCTATGGCTACACCTTC. Protein sequence: CASSQARDSYGYTF.

The rearrangement links TRBV15 to TRBJ1-4; D possibly corresponds to TRBD1 (6 bases). Germline values: CDR1 LNHNV, CDR2 YYDKDF (reference sequence). This CDR3 contains 14 residues. The ends were cut back, 2 bases at V and 12 bases at J, with 16 bases in the middle. Here the CDR3 reads CATSRSSGGAELFF. CDR3 DNA sequence: TGTGCCACCAGCAGAAGTTCCGGGGGGGCGGAACTGTTTTTT.

The chain recombines TRBV28 with TRBJ1-1, with D unclear. CDR3 size: 12 residues. Germline CDR1 MDHEN, CDR2 SYDVKM. The germline V and J ends were trimmed by 6 bases and 3 bases, with 8 bases remaining between them. The CDR3 DNA follows: TGTGCCAGCAGACGAAGCTACACTGAAGCTTTCTTT. Its protein product is CASRRSYTEAFF.

The chain links TRBV20-1 to TRBJ2-5; D not resolved. V was shortened by 5 bases and J by 4 bases, with 8 bases between the two germline ends. This CDR3 has 11 residues. Germline V lookup: CDR1 DFQATT, CDR2 SNEGSKA (reference sequence). The CDR3 sequence is CSARLGETQYF. CDR3 sequence (DNA): TGCAGTGCTCGCCTCGGAGAGACCCAGTACTTC.